This TCR beta chain stems from a study of blood T cell repertoires in COVID-19. Profiled with immunoSEQ multiplex PCR; TCRdb holds only in-frame clones, not every one. The table includes over 65,000 clones, 60% to 80% detected once. This CDR3 is 17 amino acids long. Germline CDR1 reads SGHTA; CDR2 reads FQGNSA. J was trimmed by 5 bases and V by 1 base; bases with no gene match: 11. Sequencing was done on a sample of peripheral blood. The chain is built from TRBV7-2 and TRBJ2-5; 9 nucleotides align to TRBD1. The source is a man aged 60 to 75 with COVID-19, enrolled during active disease. CDR3 nucleotides: TGTGCCAGCAGCTTAGGGGACAGGGTCCGGCGCGGCGAGACCCAGTACTTC. Translation gives CASSLGDRVRRGETQYF.